These 25 T cell receptor beta chains were sequenced from one sample in a study of cytomegalovirus exposure and HLA in healthy donors. The PCR contained 60 Vbeta and 13 Jbeta primers. Using immunoSEQ multiplex PCR, the repertoire was profiled, and TCRdb retains in-frame clones only, with some absent. The sample records about 140,000 clones, about 84% being singletons. Sequenced material: PBMCs. The receptors were gathered from a young woman in good health and CMV-seropositive.

This clone was detected a few times. The V and J genes are TRBV28 and TRBJ2-7, with 12 nucleotides matching TRBD2. Germline assignment: CDR1 MDHEN and CDR2 SYDVKM. This CDR3 has 18 amino acids. The V gene end was trimmed by 8 bases and the J gene end by 2 bases; junction bases not matched to a gene: 16. The CDR3 loop is CASRNIPKTSGGTYEQYF. The CDR3 nucleotides are TGTGCCAGCCGCAACATCCCAAAGACTAGCGGGGGCACCTACGAGCAGTACTTC.

The CDR3 spells CASSFSSGVGETQYF. The CDR3 DNA is TGTGCCAGCAGCTTCTCTAGCGGGGTAGGGGAGACCCAGTACTTC. The genes are TRBV7-7 and TRBJ2-5, with 9 bases aligning to TRBD2. Germline lookup yields CDR1 SSHAT and CDR2 FNYEAQ (reference sequence). Trimming cost V 3 bases and J 5 bases; bases outside gene matches: 7. The length of the CDR3 is 15 residues.

The gene calls are TRBV28 and TRBJ2-2; a weak D match, TRBD1 (5 bases). The CDR3 contains 15 residues. Germline values: CDR1 MDHEN, CDR2 SYDVKM. Trimming stripped 8 bases from V and 7 bases from J, with 20 bases between. CDR3 sequence reads: CASRPPGKNSGELFF. For the CDR3, the DNA is TGTGCCAGCCGTCCTCCAGGGAAAAATAGCGGGGAGCTGTTTTTT.

The J gene is TRBJ2-5, the V gene TRBV27, with 8 bases matching TRBD2. The CDR3 length is 15 residues. V lost 0 bases, J lost 4 bases, and 4 bases stayed unmatched. Per the germline V gene, CDR1 is MNHEY and CDR2 is SMNVEV (reference sequence). The CDR3 DNA reads TGTGCCAGCAGTTTATCCCGGGGGGGCCTAGAGACCCAGTACTTC. It encodes CASSLSRGGLETQYF.

Here the CDR3 DNA reads TGTGCCAGCAGCTCCTTAAGACAGGGTCCCTATGGCTACACCTTC. Translated, it gives CASSSLRQGPYGYTF. The rearrangement uses TRBV5-8 and TRBJ1-2, with TRBD1 matching over 7 bases. Unmatched junction bases numbered 9, after V lost 3 bases and J lost 4 bases. The CDR3 covers 15 residues. Germline CDR1 reads SGHTS; CDR2 reads YDEGEE.

The chain couples TRBV6-4 to TRBJ2-1; D might be TRBD1 (5 bases). The CDR3 length is 14 residues. The V end was cut by 4 bases, the J end by 1 base, with 8 bases between. The germline gives CDR1 MRHNA, CDR2 SNTAGT. DNA of the CDR3: TGTGCCAGCAGTGGGCAGGGATCCTACAATGAGCAGTTCTTC. It specifies CASSGQGSYNEQFF.

The V call is TRBV2, the J call TRBJ2-5; 9 nucleotides agree with TRBD1. Germline V gene sequence: CDR1 SNHLY, CDR2 FYNNEI. The CDR3 runs 19 residues. J was trimmed by 4 bases and V by 7 bases; bases with no gene match: 22. The CDR3 sequence: CASTLQSRQGGRGRETQYF. The DNA of the CDR3 is TGTGCCAGCACCCTACAGTCCCGACAGGGGGGTCGTGGGCGAGAGACCCAGTACTTC.

This rearrangement joins TRBV7-9 to TRBJ1-2; the D gene is possibly TRBD1 (6 bases). Per the germline V gene, CDR1 is SEHNR and CDR2 is FQNEAQ (reference sequence). Trimming removed 5 bases at V and 7 bases at J, with 14 bases between. The CDR3 consists of 13 residues. CDR3 region: CASSVTGFSGYTF. The CDR3 DNA is TGTGCCAGCAGCGTCACAGGGTTCTCTGGCTACACCTTC.

The chain uses TRBV9 and TRBJ2-3; 8 nucleotides align to TRBD2. CDR3 length: 15 amino acids. V was clipped by 4 bases and J by 1 base; unmatched bases: 5. Germline assignment: CDR1 SGDLS and CDR2 YYNGEE. The DNA of the CDR3 is TGTGCCAGCAGCCCCGGGGGGGCCGGCACAGATACGCAGTATTTT. This gives the protein CASSPGGAGTDTQYF. The whole variable domain, filled in from reference TRBV9 and TRBJ2-3, reads DSGVTQTPKHLITATGQRVTLRCSPRSGDLSVYWYQQSLDQGLQFLIQYYNGEERAKGNILERFSAQQFPDLHSELNLSSLELGDSALYFCASSPGGAGTDTQYFGPGTRLTVL.

The rearrangement links TRBV27 to TRBJ2-2; a weak D match, TRBD1 (5 bases). The CDR3 covers 15 residues. Trimming shortened V by 2 bases and J by 8 bases, and 15 bases separated the two germline ends. The V gene's germline CDR1 is MNHEY and CDR2 SMNVEV (reference sequence). The CDR3 DNA is TGTGCCAGCAGTTTAGGCAGGGTGGGTTCGGGGGAGCTGTTTTTT. Residues: CASSLGRVGSGELFF.

This clone is medium-sized in the sample. The rearrangement joins TRBV18 to TRBJ1-2; TRBD1 agrees at 7 bases. The CDR3 loop spans 15 amino acids. The junction had 9 bases not matched to a gene; V was cut back by 4 bases and J by 4 bases. Germline V CDR1 and CDR2: KGHSH, LQKENI. The CDR3 loop is CASSLNPTGSYGYTF. The DNA for the CDR3 is TGTGCCAGCTCACTTAACCCGACAGGGTCCTATGGCTACACCTTC.

The chain links TRBV6-5 to TRBJ1-2, with TRBD1 identical over 10 bases. The V gene's germline CDR1 is MNHEY and CDR2 SVGAGI. Germline trimming cut 5 bases from V and 8 bases from J; bases unmatched to any gene: 5. This CDR3 is built from 13 residues. The CDR3 DNA reads TGTGCCAGCAGTACTGGACAGGGGGTAGGCTACACCTTC. This sequence encodes CASSTGQGVGYTF.

V gene TRBV28 combines with J gene TRBJ2-3; weak D call: TRBD2 (5 bases). CDR1 is MDHEN, CDR2 SYDVKM, per germline. The CDR3 sequence is 17 residues long. V was pared by 6 bases and J by 0 bases, with 19 bases between. CDR3 DNA sequence: TGTGCCAGCAGAGTTTTGGCGGGTCACCCTAGCACAGATACGCAGTATTTT. Its translation: CASRVLAGHPSTDTQYF.

The chain links TRBV7-8 to TRBJ1-6; D unresolved. Germline V gives CDR1 SGHVS, CDR2 FQNEAQ. The CDR3 totals 16 residues. Trimming took 5 bases from V and 10 from J, leaving 21 bases between them. The CDR3 DNA is TGTGCCAGCAGCCCCGCCCAAAGGAGGAGCCGGTCACCCCTCCACTTT. This encodes CASSPAQRRSRSPLHF.

This clone has a single count. J is TRBJ2-3 and V is TRBV9; tentative D call: TRBD2 (5 bases). The CDR3 is 15 amino acids. The germline V gene encodes CDR1 SGDLS and CDR2 YYNGEE. Trimming shortened V by 0 bases and J by 1 base, and 9 bases separated the two germline ends. The CDR3 loop is CASSVALGGTDTQYF. The CDR3, as DNA: TGTGCCAGCAGCGTAGCTCTCGGGGGCACAGATACGCAGTATTTT.

The CDR3, as DNA: TGTGCCAGCAGTAGTACAGGAGCTTATAATTCACCCCTCCACTTT. It translates to CASSSTGAYNSPLHF. The chain employs TRBV25-1 and TRBJ1-6; D possibly corresponds to TRBD1 (5 bases). The V gene's germline CDR1 is MGHDK and CDR2 SYGVNS. The V end was cut by 5 bases, the J end by 4 bases, with 12 bases between. The CDR3 covers 15 residues. The full variable domain, rest sourced from reference TRBV25-1 and TRBJ1-6, is EADIYQTPRYLVIGTGKKITLECSQTMGHDKMYWYQQDPGMELHLIHYSYGVNSTEKGDLSSESTVSRIRTEHFPLTLESARPSHTSQYLCASSSTGAYNSPLHFGNGTRLTVT.

The chain joins TRBV6-1 to TRBJ1-5; 9 nucleotides agree with TRBD1. The germline CDR1 and CDR2 sequences are MNHNS and SASEGT. The V gene end was trimmed by 8 bases and the J gene end by 2 bases; junction bases not matched to a gene: 4. CDR3 length equals 14 residues. CDR3 bases: TGTGCCAGCCATTGGGACAGGGGCAATCAGCCCCAGCATTTT. It codes for CASHWDRGNQPQHF.

A word on this clone: At one end the junction does not follow the germline gene, possibly because of a read error. The V gene is TRBV7-9, the J gene TRBJ1-3; D is ambiguous. CDR3 length: 15 amino acids. Germline assignment: CDR1 SEHNR and CDR2 FQNEAQ (reference sequence). The CDR3 DNA reads TGTTCCAGCACAATTAGCGGGGAAGGTGGAAACACCATATATTTT. Translating it yields CSSTISGEGGNTIYF.

The rearrangement uses TRBV20-1 and TRBJ1-5; D unclear. From germline, CDR1 is DFQATT and CDR2 SNEGSKA (reference sequence). V lost 6 bases and J lost 5, with 8 bases in between. The CDR3 is made up of 11 amino acids. The CDR3 is CSAVGDQPQHF. CDR3 nucleotides: TGCAGTGCAGTGGGAGATCAGCCCCAGCATTTT.

This clone showed up just once. This chain joins TRBV7-9 and TRBJ1-2; TRBD1 matches 8 bases. V dropped 4 bases and J dropped 7; count of bases not matched to a gene: 5. Germline assignment: CDR1 SEHNR and CDR2 FQNEAQ (reference sequence). The CDR3 runs 13 residues. The CDR3 DNA is TGTGCCAGCAGCTACGGACAGGGAGGTGGCTACACCTTC. This codes for CASSYGQGGGYTF. The entire variable domain, with the rest obtained from reference TRBV7-9 and TRBJ1-2, is as follows: DTGVSQNPRHKITKRGQNVTFRCDPISEHNRLYWYRQTLGQGPEFLTYFQNEAQLEKSRLLSDRFSAERPKGSFSTLEIQRTEQGDSAMYLCASSYGQGGGYTFGSGTRLTVV.

The genes are TRBV7-2 and TRBJ1-1; D remains ambiguous. Trimming took 1 base from V and 0 from J, leaving 9 bases between them. CDR1 and CDR2 from the germline V gene are SGHTA and FQGNSA. CDR3 length: 15 amino acids. The CDR3 DNA is TGTGCCAGCAGCTTAGAAGGGAGGATGAACACTGAAGCTTTCTTT. It specifies CASSLEGRMNTEAFF. The complete variable domain, with remaining parts taken from reference TRBV7-2 and TRBJ1-1, reads GAGVSQSPSNKVTEKGKDVELRCDPISGHTALYWYRQSLGQGLEFLIYFQGNSAPDKSGLPSDRFSAERTGGSVSTLTIQRTQQEDSAVYLCASSLEGRMNTEAFFGQGTRLTVV.

The chain employs TRBV7-8 and TRBJ2-1; 8 nucleotides align to TRBD2. The germline V gene encodes CDR1 SGHVS and CDR2 FQNEAQ. CDR3 length: 18 amino acids. The V segment lost 3 bases and the J segment 5 bases; nucleotides outside the gene matches: 15. CDR3 protein: CASSFFPGAGEPHNEQFF. CDR3 sequence (DNA): TGTGCCAGCAGCTTTTTTCCCGGAGCGGGGGAACCTCACAATGAGCAGTTCTTC.

V and J are TRBV30 and TRBJ1-2, with a weak D call TRBD1 (5 bases). Germline assignment: CDR1 GTSNPN and CDR2 SVGIG (reference sequence). CDR3 length: 15 amino acids. Trimming took off 2 bases at V and 0 bases at J, with 13 bases between the two ends. Here the CDR3 DNA reads TGTGCCTGGAGTTGGAGGGGAGGAACTAACTATGGCTACACCTTC. This codes for CAWSWRGGTNYGYTF. Full variable domain (remainder filled in from reference TRBV30 and TRBJ1-2): SQTIHQWPATLVQPVGSPLSLECTVEGTSNPNLYWYRQAAGRGLQLLFYSVGIGQISSEVPQNLSASRPQDRQFILSSKKLLLSDSGFYLCAWSWRGGTNYGYTFGSGTRLTVV.

The chain employs TRBV15 and TRBJ1-1; 10 nucleotides match TRBD1. Germline V CDR1 and CDR2: LNHNV, YYDKDF (reference sequence). V lost 4 bases, J lost 1 base, and 3 bases stayed unmatched. This CDR3 contains 15 residues. The CDR3 nucleotides read TGTGCCACCAGCACTAGACAGGGGGCGAACACTGAAGCTTTCTTT. Its protein product is CATSTRQGANTEAFF.

This chain connects TRBV30 to TRBJ2-7, with TRBD1 as a possible D gene (6 bases). There are 12 residues in the CDR3. Looked up from germline, CDR1 is GTSNPN and CDR2 is SVGIG (reference sequence). The CDR3 protein is CALEQGSYEQYF. As DNA, the CDR3 is TGTGCATTGGAGCAGGGGAGCTACGAGCAGTACTTC.